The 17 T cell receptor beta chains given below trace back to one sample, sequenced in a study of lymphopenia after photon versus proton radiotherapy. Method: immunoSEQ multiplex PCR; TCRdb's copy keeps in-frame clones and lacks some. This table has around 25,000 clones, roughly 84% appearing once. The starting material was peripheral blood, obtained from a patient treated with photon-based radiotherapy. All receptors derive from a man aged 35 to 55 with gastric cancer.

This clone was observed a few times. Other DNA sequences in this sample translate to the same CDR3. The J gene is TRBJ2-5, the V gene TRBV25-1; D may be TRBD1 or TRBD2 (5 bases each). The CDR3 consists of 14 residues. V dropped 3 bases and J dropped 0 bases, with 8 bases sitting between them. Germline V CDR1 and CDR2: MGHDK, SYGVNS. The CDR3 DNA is TGTGCCAGCAGTGAGAGGGGCCACCAAGAGACCCAGTACTTC. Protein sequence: CASSERGHQETQYF.

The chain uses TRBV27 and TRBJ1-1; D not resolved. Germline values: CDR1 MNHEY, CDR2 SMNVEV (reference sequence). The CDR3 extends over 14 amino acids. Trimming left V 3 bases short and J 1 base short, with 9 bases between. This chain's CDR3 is CASSLHGSNTEAFF. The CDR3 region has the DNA TGTGCCAGCAGTTTGCACGGATCGAACACTGAAGCTTTCTTT.

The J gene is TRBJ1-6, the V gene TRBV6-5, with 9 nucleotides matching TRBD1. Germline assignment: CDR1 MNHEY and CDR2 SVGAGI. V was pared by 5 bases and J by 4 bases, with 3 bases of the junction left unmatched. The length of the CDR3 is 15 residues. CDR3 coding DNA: TGTGCCAGCAGTCTAGGGACAGGGTATAATTCACCCCTCCACTTT. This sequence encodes CASSLGTGYNSPLHF.

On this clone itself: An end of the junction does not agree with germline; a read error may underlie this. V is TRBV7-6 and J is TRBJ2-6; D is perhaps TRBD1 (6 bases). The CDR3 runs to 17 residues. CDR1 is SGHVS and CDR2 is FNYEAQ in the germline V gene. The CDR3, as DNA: TGTGTCAGCAGCTTAAGGGGGATCAGCTCTGGGGCCAACGTCCTGACTTTC. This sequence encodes CVSSLRGISSGANVLTF. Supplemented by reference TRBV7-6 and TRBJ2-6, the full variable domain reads GAGVSQSPRYKVTKRGQDVALRCDPISGHVSLYWYRQALGQGPEFLTYFNYEAQQDKSGLPNDRFSAERPEGSISTLTIQRTEQRDSAMYRCVSSLRGISSGANVLTFGAGSRLTVL.

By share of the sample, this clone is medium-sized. The CDR3 here is CASRYEGAGETQYF. The CDR3, as DNA: TGTGCCAGCAGATACGAGGGGGCAGGGGAGACCCAGTACTTC. The J gene is TRBJ2-5, the V gene TRBV7-6, with 7 bases that match TRBD1. The CDR3 spans 14 residues. J was trimmed by 5 bases and V by 6 bases; bases with no gene match: 9. Germline V gene sequence: CDR1 SGHVS, CDR2 FNYEAQ.

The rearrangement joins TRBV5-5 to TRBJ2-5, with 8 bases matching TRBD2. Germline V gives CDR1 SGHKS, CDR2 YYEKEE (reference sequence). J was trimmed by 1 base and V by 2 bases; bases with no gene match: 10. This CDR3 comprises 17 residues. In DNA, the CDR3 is TGTGCCAGCAGCTTAGGCGGGGGGCGCCGCCCCCAAGAGACCCAGTACTTC. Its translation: CASSLGGGRRPQETQYF.

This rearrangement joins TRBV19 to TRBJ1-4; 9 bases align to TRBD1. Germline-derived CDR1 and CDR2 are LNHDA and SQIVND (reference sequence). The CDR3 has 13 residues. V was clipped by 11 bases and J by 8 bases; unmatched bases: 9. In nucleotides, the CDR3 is TGTGCCCTGAGGGACAGGGAGGCGGAAAAACTGTTTTTT. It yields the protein CALRDREAEKLFF.

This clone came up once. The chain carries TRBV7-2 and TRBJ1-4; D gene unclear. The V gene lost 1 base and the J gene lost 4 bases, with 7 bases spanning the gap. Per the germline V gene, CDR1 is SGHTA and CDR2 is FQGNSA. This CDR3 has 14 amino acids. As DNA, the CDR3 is TGTGCCAGCAGCTTAGATTCCCTTAATGAAAAACTGTTTTTT. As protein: CASSLDSLNEKLFF. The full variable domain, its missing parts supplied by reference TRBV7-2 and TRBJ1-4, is GAGVSQSPSNKVTEKGKDVELRCDPISGHTALYWYRQSLGQGLEFLIYFQGNSAPDKSGLPSDRFSAERTGGSVSTLTIQRTQQEDSAVYLCASSLDSLNEKLFFGSGTQLSVL.

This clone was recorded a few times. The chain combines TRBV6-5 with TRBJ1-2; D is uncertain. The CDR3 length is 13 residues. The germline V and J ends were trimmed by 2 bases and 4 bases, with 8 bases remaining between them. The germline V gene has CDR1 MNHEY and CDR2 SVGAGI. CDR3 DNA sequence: TGTGCCAGCAGTTACGAGGACCGCTATGGCTACACCTTC. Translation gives CASSYEDRYGYTF.

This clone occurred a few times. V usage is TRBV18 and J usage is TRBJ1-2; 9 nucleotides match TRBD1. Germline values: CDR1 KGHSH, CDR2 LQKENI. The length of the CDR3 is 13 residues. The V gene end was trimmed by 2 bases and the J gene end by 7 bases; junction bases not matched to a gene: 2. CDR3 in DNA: TGTGCCAGCTCACCAGGGGGACAGGGTGGCTACACCTTC. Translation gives CASSPGGQGGYTF.

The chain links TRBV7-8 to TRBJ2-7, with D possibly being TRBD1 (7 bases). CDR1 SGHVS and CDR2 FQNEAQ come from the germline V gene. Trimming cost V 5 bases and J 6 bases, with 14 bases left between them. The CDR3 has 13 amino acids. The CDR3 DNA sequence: TGTGCCAGCAGCCCCCCCCAGGGGGGCGAGCAGTACTTC. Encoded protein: CASSPPQGGEQYF. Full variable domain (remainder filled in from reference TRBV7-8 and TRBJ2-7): GAGVSQSPRYKVAKRGQDVALRCDPISGHVSLFWYQQALGQGPEFLTYFQNEAQLDKSGLPSDRFFAERPEGSVSTLKIQRTQQEDSAVYLCASSPPQGGEQYFGPGTRLTVT.

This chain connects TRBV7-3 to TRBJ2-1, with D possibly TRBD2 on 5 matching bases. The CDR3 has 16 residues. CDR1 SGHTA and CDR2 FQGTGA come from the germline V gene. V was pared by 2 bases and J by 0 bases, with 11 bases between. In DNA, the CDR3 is TGTGCCAGCAGCTTACGAGCGGTGAGCTCCTACAATGAGCAGTTCTTC. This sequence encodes CASSLRAVSSYNEQFF.

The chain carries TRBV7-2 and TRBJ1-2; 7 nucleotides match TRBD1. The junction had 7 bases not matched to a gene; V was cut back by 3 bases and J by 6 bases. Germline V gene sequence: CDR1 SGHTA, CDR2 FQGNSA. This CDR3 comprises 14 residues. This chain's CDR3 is CASSFDPGGDGYTF. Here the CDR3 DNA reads TGTGCCAGCAGCTTTGATCCAGGGGGGGATGGCTACACCTTC.

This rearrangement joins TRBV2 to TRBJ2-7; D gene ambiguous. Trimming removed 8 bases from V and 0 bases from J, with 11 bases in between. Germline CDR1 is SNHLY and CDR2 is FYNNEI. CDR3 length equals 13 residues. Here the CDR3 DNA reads TGTGCCAGCGGCCCTTATCGCTCCTACGAGCAGTACTTC. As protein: CASGPYRSYEQYF.

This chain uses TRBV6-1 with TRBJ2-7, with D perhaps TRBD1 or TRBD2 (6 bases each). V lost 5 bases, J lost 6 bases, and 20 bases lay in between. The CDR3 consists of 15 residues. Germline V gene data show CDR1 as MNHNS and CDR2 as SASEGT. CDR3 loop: CASSPYRGRGSEQYF. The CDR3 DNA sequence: TGTGCCAGCAGTCCGTATCGGGGGCGAGGATCCGAGCAGTACTTC.

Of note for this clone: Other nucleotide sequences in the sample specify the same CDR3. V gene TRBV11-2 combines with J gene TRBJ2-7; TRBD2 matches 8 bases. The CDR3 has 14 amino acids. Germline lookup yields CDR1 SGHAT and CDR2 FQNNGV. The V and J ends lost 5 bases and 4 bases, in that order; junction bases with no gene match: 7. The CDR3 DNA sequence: TGTGCCAGCAGCCAAAGCGGGGGTGGGTACGAGCAGTACTTC. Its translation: CASSQSGGGYEQYF.

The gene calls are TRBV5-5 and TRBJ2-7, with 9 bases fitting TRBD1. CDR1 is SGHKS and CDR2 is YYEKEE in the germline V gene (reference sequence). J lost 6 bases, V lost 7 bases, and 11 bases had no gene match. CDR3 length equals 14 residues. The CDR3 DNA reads TGTGCCAGCCGAACCCCCGGGACAGGGAGCGAGCAGTACTTC. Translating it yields CASRTPGTGSEQYF.